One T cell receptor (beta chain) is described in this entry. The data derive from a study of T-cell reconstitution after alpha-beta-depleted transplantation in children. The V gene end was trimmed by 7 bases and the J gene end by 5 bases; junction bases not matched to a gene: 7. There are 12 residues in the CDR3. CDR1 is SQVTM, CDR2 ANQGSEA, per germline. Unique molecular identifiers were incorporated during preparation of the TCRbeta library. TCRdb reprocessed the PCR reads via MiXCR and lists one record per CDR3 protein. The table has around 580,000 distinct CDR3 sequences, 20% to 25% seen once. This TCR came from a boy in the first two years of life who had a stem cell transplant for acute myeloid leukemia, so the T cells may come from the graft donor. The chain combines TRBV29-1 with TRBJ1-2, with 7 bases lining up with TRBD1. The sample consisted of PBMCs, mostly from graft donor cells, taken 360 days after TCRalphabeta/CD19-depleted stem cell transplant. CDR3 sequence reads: CSAGQETYGYTF. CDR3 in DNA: TGCAGCGCAGGACAGGAAACATATGGCTACACCTTC. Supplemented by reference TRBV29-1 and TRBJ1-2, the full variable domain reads SAVISQKPSRDICQRGTSLTIQCQVDSQVTMMFWYRQQPGQSLTLIATANQGSEATYESGFVIDKFPISRPNLTFSTLTVSNMSPEDSSIYLCSAGQETYGYTFGSGTRLTVV.